These T cell receptor beta chains were read from a single sample in a study of T-cell memory formation after mild COVID-19. TCRdb re-derived calls from the 5' RACE reads in MiXCR, one entry per CDR3 protein. The sample yields around 200,000 distinct CDR3 sequences, about 21% seen once. Material for sequencing was PBMCs or a T cell subset sorted from them (not recorded which). All receptors come from an adult woman who had mild COVID-19 (a few samples of this study predate the infection). Cell type and time point are not known. Each CDR3 is given with its conserved first and last residue. Fields, in order: D gene, J gene, clone size, V gene, CDR3 DNA, CDR3 protein. D genes are given only for firm matches. Size is stated for part of the rows, as once, few or many counts, or as a class when the clone is expanded.

TRBD1 | TRBJ2-2 | . | TRBV12-3/TRBV12-4 | TGTGCCAGCAGTTTGGTGGGACAGGCGGAAACCGGGGAGCTGTTTTTT | CASSLVGQAETGELFF
. | TRBJ1-1 | many | TRBV27 | TGTGCCAGCAGTTCTAACCGTTTGAACGAGGCCGCTTTCTTT | CASSSNRLNEAAFF
. | TRBJ1-1 | few | TRBV3-1 | TGTGCCAGCACCCACGGGGGGAACACTGAAGCTTTCTTT | CASTHGGNTEAFF
. | TRBJ2-7 | . | TRBV4-1 | TGCGCCAGCAGCCTCCGGGGCAGTCTTTTCTACGAGCAGTACTTC | CASSLRGSLFYEQYF
. | TRBJ2-3 | few | TRBV27 | TGTGCCAGCAGTTGGTCTAGCCTGAGCACAGATACGCAGTATTTT | CASSWSSLSTDTQYF
TRBD2 | TRBJ2-2 | few | TRBV5-1 | TGCGCCAGCAGCTTGACCTCTCCCACTAGCGGGAACACCGGGGAGCTGTTTTTT | CASSLTSPTSGNTGELFF
. | TRBJ2-1 | few | TRBV12-3/TRBV12-4 | TGTGCCAGCAGTTTACCCGGGAGTAGTTACAATGAGCAGTTCTTC | CASSLPGSSYNEQFF
TRBD2 | TRBJ2-3 | . | TRBV20-1 | TGCAGTGCTAGAGTTCTAGCGGGTGTAGATACGCAGTATTTT | CSARVLAGVDTQYF
TRBD2 | TRBJ2-4 | few | TRBV5-4 | TGTGCCAGCAGCTCGACTCTTCTGACTAGCGGTGGAAGCATTCAGTACTTC | CASSSTLLTSGGSIQYF
TRBD1 | TRBJ1-1 | . | TRBV7-2 | TGTGCCAGCAGCTCCCAGCCAGGGGGGAAGAACACTGAAGCTTTCTTT | CASSSQPGGKNTEAFF
TRBD1 | TRBJ2-6 | . | TRBV9 | TGTGCCAGCAGCGTAGTAACAGGGGTGGAGGCCTCTGGGGCCAACGTCCTGACTTTC | CASSVVTGVEASGANVLTF
. | TRBJ2-5 | . | TRBV9 | TGTGCCAGCAGCGTACAGGCGGGGGCCAAAGAGACCCAGTACTTC | CASSVQAGAKETQYF
. | TRBJ1-2 | . | TRBV7-9 | TGTGCCAGCAGACAAGTAGTGATTGACTATGGCTACACCTTC | CASRQVVIDYGYTF
. | TRBJ2-7 | . | TRBV20-1 | TGCAGTGCTAGAGTAGCGAGCTCCTACGAGCAGTACTTC | CSARVASSYEQYF
. | TRBJ2-7 | . | TRBV29-1 | TGCAGCGTTGAGGGGACTTACACCTACGAGCAGTACTTC | CSVEGTYTYEQYF
. | TRBJ1-5 | few | TRBV5-1 | TGCGCCAGCAGCTTGGAGGCAGGCAATCAGCCCCAGCATTTT | CASSLEAGNQPQHF
. | TRBJ1-1 | few | TRBV30 | TGTGCCTGGAGTGGGGACGGATTGAACACTGAAGCTTTCTTT | CAWSGDGLNTEAFF
. | TRBJ1-1 | . | TRBV5-4 | TGTGCCAGCAGCTTGAGTTTACCGGCGAACACTGAAGCTTTCTTT | CASSLSLPANTEAFF
. | TRBJ1-2 | few | TRBV7-9 | TGTGCCAGCAGCCTTGGACCAAGGGACGGCTACACCTTC | CASSLGPRDGYTF
. | TRBJ1-2 | once | TRBV20-1 | TGCAGTGCTAGAGATCCTCAGGGAATTGATGGCTACACCTTC | CSARDPQGIDGYTF
TRBD1 | TRBJ2-5 | . | TRBV15 | TGTGCCACCAGCGGCCATGGGGTAGACAGGGGGCGGGAGACCCAGTACTTC | CATSGHGVDRGRETQYF
TRBD1 | TRBJ1-2 | . | TRBV10-3 | TGTGCCATCAGTGAAACCGACAGGGGAAACTATGGCTACACCTTC | CAISETDRGNYGYTF
. | TRBJ2-7 | . | TRBV5-1 | TGCGCCAGCAGCTTGACTAGCCTTCTCTACGAGCAGTACTTC | CASSLTSLLYEQYF
TRBD1 | TRBJ1-3 | few | TRBV7-9 | TGTGCCAGCAGCACCACGACAGGGACAAACACCATATATTTT | CASSTTTGTNTIYF
TRBD2 | TRBJ2-3 | few | TRBV9 | TGTGCCAGCAGCGGCCGACTCTCCCGGGGGGGCGCAGATACGCAGTATTTT | CASSGRLSRGGADTQYF
. | TRBJ2-7 | few | TRBV24-1 | TGTGCCACCAGTGATCCGGGACACATGGACGAGCAGTACTTC | CATSDPGHMDEQYF
. | TRBJ1-1 | few | TRBV3-1 | TGTGCCAGCACATCCTGGGGCGTCGGCACTGAAGCTTTCTTT | CASTSWGVGTEAFF
. | TRBJ1-1 | . | TRBV27 | TGTGCCAGCAGTTTTTATGGGGGCACTGAAGCTTTCTTT | CASSFYGGTEAFF